Each of the 18 T cell receptor beta chains below was sequenced from the same sample in a study of OX40 agonist ivuxolimab in advanced cancers. Method: immunoSEQ multiplex PCR; TCRdb's copy keeps in-frame clones and lacks some. The profile shows 39,000 or so clones, around nine tenths of them singletons. The sample consisted of CD4+ or CD8+ T cells sorted from blood, taken in a trial of the OX40 agonist ivuxolimab. These receptors were collected from an adult with an advanced solid tumor such as melanoma, head and neck, liver or kidney cancer.

The chain joins TRBV30 to TRBJ2-1; the match to TRBD1 covers 8 bases. After removal of 7 bases from V and 3 bases from J, the junction contained 5 bases not matched to a gene. Germline V gene lookup returns CDR1 GTSNPN and CDR2 SVGIG (reference sequence). The CDR3 loop spans 13 amino acids. The CDR3 is CASTDRVYNEQFF. The CDR3 bases are TGTGCCTCAACGGACAGGGTCTACAATGAGCAGTTCTTC.

The genes are TRBV6-5 and TRBJ2-6, with 7 positions matching TRBD1. This CDR3 is 16 amino acids long. With V trimmed by 3 bases and J by 2 bases, 4 bases remained unmatched. CDR1 and CDR2 from the germline V gene are MNHEY and SVGAGI. The CDR3 DNA sequence: TGTGCCAGCAGTTATCAACAGGGGACTGGGGCCAACGTCCTGACTTTC. It is translated as CASSYQQGTGANVLTF.

This clone occurred once. The chain uses TRBV11-2 and TRBJ2-7; possible D gene TRBD1, 6 bases. This CDR3 has 14 amino acids. Germline V gene sequence: CDR1 SGHAT, CDR2 FQNNGV. V gave up 7 bases and J gave up 5 bases, with 18 bases separating them. CDR3 nucleotide sequence: TGTGCCAGCAACCTTCCAGGGGCCCCTAACGAGCAGTACTTC. Its translation is CASNLPGAPNEQYF. Variable domain in full (rest from reference TRBV11-2 and TRBJ2-7): EAGVAQSPRYKIIEKRQSVAFWCNPISGHATLYWYQQILGQGPKLLIQFQNNGVVDDSQLPKDRFSAERLKGVDSTLKIQPAKLEDSAVYLCASNLPGAPNEQYFGPGTRLTVT.

J is TRBJ2-7 and V is TRBV9; no definite D call. The length of the CDR3 is 16 residues. Germline V lookup: CDR1 SGDLS, CDR2 YYNGEE. V lost 0 bases, J lost 2 bases, and 15 bases lay in between. This CDR3 is CASSVESTLGPYEQYF. DNA of the CDR3: TGTGCCAGCAGCGTAGAAAGCACCCTAGGTCCCTACGAGCAGTACTTC.

The chain combines TRBV5-4 with TRBJ2-6, with unresolved D. The germline V gene encodes CDR1 SGHNT and CDR2 YYREEE (reference sequence). The CDR3 spans 15 residues. Deletions cut 4 bases from V and 2 bases from J, with 10 bases between. The DNA for the CDR3 is TGTGCCAGCAGCGCCCTAGTAACTGGGGCCAACGTCCTGACTTTC. This translates into CASSALVTGANVLTF.

The genes are TRBV5-6 and TRBJ1-2, with D possibly being TRBD1 (5 bases). The CDR3 is made up of 14 amino acids. The germline V gene has CDR1 SGHDT and CDR2 YYEEEE. Trimming took off 0 bases at V and 2 bases at J, with 8 bases between the two ends. The CDR3 DNA sequence: TGTGCCAGCAGCTTGGGGCAGGGCAACTATGGCTACACCTTC. This sequence encodes CASSLGQGNYGYTF.

The rearrangement uses TRBV9 and TRBJ2-5; D remains unclear. The germline V and J ends were trimmed by 0 bases and 4 bases, with 4 bases remaining between them. The CDR3 has 12 residues. Germline V gene lookup returns CDR1 SGDLS and CDR2 YYNGEE. The chain's CDR3 is CASSVVGETQYF. CDR3 DNA: TGTGCCAGCAGCGTAGTTGGAGAGACCCAGTACTTC.

Details on this clone: Other DNA variants within this sample encode the same CDR3. The chain is built from TRBV6-6 and TRBJ2-5; maybe TRBD1 (5 bases). The CDR3 length is 14 residues. The germline V and J ends were trimmed by 3 bases and 2 bases, with 10 bases remaining between them. Germline V gene lookup returns CDR1 MNHNY and CDR2 SVGAGI (reference sequence). Written as DNA, the CDR3 is TGTGCCAGCAGTTATTCCGACAGACAAGAGACCCAGTACTTC. It yields the protein CASSYSDRQETQYF.

The J gene is TRBJ2-2, the V gene TRBV7-9; tentatively, D is TRBD1 or TRBD2 (5 bases each). Germline V gene lookup returns CDR1 SEHNR and CDR2 FQNEAQ (reference sequence). Trimming pared 4 bases from V and 7 bases from J, leaving 10 bases between. This CDR3 region has 13 residues. The DNA for the CDR3 is TGTGCCAGCAGCTATGGGACGAACGGGGAGCTGTTTTTT. Protein product: CASSYGTNGELFF.

The J gene is TRBJ1-6, the V gene TRBV28; D gene uncertain. The V and J ends lost 4 bases and 8 bases respectively, with 6 bases between them. The CDR3 contains 12 residues. Germline assignment: CDR1 MDHEN and CDR2 SYDVKM. CDR3 in amino acids: CASSSSHSPLHF. The CDR3 DNA reads TGTGCCAGCAGTTCCTCCCATTCACCCCTCCACTTT.

This chain uses TRBV5-1 with TRBJ2-5, with no clear D. The CDR3 loop spans 15 amino acids. V was trimmed by 1 base and J by 5 bases, leaving 15 bases between them. The germline V gene encodes CDR1 SGHRS and CDR2 YFSETQ. CDR3 DNA sequence: TGCGCCAGCAGCTTGACGCAACTACTCGGGGAGACCCAGTACTTC. As protein: CASSLTQLLGETQYF.

The sample holds one count of this clone. This chain connects TRBV5-1 to TRBJ2-1; D might be TRBD1 (5 bases). The CDR3 length is 13 residues. V was shortened by 1 base and J by 7 bases, with 9 bases between the two germline ends. CDR1 is SGHRS, CDR2 YFSETQ, per germline. CDR3 residues: CASSLQKGNEQFF. The CDR3 nucleotides are TGCGCCAGCAGCTTGCAAAAGGGGAATGAGCAGTTCTTC. The full variable domain, completed using reference TRBV5-1 and TRBJ2-1, is KAGVTQTPRYLIKTRGQQVTLSCSPISGHRSVSWYQQTPGQGLQFLFEYFSETQRNKGNFPGRFSGRQFSNSRSEMNVSTLELGDSALYLCASSLQKGNEQFFGPGTRLTVL.

The sample holds one count of this clone. This CDR3 reads CASSTRLYNEQFF. In DNA, the CDR3 is TGTGCCAGCAGCACCAGACTGTACAATGAGCAGTTCTTC. This chain connects TRBV11-2 to TRBJ2-1; D remains ambiguous. The V end lost 5 bases, the J end lost 4 bases, and 9 bases lay between the germline ends. CDR1 and CDR2 from the germline V gene are SGHAT and FQNNGV. The CDR3 covers 13 residues.

CDR3 coding DNA: TGTGCCAGTAGTACCTGGGAGCTCTCTGCCACGCAGTATTTT. This encodes CASSTWELSATQYF. The chain employs TRBV19 and TRBJ2-3, with D possibly being TRBD2 (5 bases). V lost 4 bases to trimming and J lost 9 bases, with 17 bases between them. The CDR3 contains 14 residues. The germline gives CDR1 LNHDA, CDR2 SQIVND (reference sequence).

The gene calls are TRBV28 and TRBJ1-2, with 9 positions matching TRBD1. The CDR3 covers 14 residues. The germline CDR1 and CDR2 sequences are MDHEN and SYDVKM. The ends lost 3 bases at V and 7 bases at J; junction bases unmatched: 6. In DNA form, the CDR3 reads TGTGCCAGCAGTTTTTGGACAGGGGCGCCTGGCTACACCTTC. Its translation is CASSFWTGAPGYTF.

V usage is TRBV13 and J usage is TRBJ1-2, with 7 nucleotides matching TRBD1. V was pared by 8 bases and J by 3 bases, with 9 bases of the junction left unmatched. The CDR3 spans 14 residues. Germline CDR1 and CDR2: PRHDT and FYEKMQ (reference sequence). The chain's CDR3 is CASCEGQFYYGYTF. The CDR3 DNA sequence: TGTGCCAGCTGTGAGGGACAGTTTTACTATGGCTACACCTTC.

The rearrangement uses TRBV4-2 and TRBJ2-1, with 11 bases aligning to TRBD2. V dropped 0 bases and J dropped 5; count of bases not matched to a gene: 9. Looked up from germline, CDR1 is LGHNA and CDR2 is YNFKEQ. This CDR3 region has 18 residues. This chain's CDR3 is CASSQDLAGGLNDNEQFF. The CDR3 DNA reads as TGTGCCAGCAGCCAAGATTTAGCGGGGGGGCTCAATGACAATGAGCAGTTCTTC.

This chain connects TRBV4-1 to TRBJ2-1; 9 positions agree with TRBD1. The CDR3 loop spans 16 amino acids. J gave up 1 base and V 6 bases, and 7 bases lay outside the gene matches. The germline gives CDR1 MGHRA, CDR2 YSYEKL. CDR3 region: CASSHPDRGSYNEQFF. CDR3 DNA sequence: TGCGCCAGCAGTCATCCCGACAGGGGGTCCTACAATGAGCAGTTCTTC.